The 5 T cell receptor beta chains in this list originate from one sample, sequenced in a study of T-cell reconstitution after alpha-beta-depleted transplantation in children. This sample's TCRbeta library carried unique molecular identifier barcodes. Each CDR3 protein is one row after TCRdb ran MiXCR on the PCR reads. Among 500,000 to 750,000 distinct CDR3 sequences listed, roughly 30% were seen once. The sequenced sample was PBMCs, obtained before TCRalphabeta/CD19-depleted stem cell transplant. The receptors derive from a boy under two years old with Wiskott-Aldrich syndrome, due to receive a stem cell transplant.

This chain links TRBV27 with TRBJ2-7; TRBD1 matches 7 bases. The ends lost 6 bases at V and 5 bases at J; junction bases unmatched: 7. The CDR3 contains 13 residues. Germline V gene sequence: CDR1 MNHEY, CDR2 SMNVEV (reference sequence). The CDR3: CASRRQGAHEQYF. In DNA form, the CDR3 reads TGTGCCAGCAGGCGACAGGGTGCCCACGAGCAGTACTTC.

The chain joins TRBV6-1 to TRBJ1-1; 9 bases map to TRBD1. CDR1 is MNHNS and CDR2 is SASEGT in the germline V gene. This CDR3 has 14 residues. The V and J ends lost 8 bases and 5 bases, in that order; junction bases with no gene match: 9. The CDR3 nucleotides read TGTGCCAGCCGAAGCATACAGGGGGCGACTGAAGCTTTCTTT. It codes for CASRSIQGATEAFF.

This clonotype was recorded a few times. The J gene is TRBJ1-5, the V gene TRBV20-1; D gene uncertain. The germline CDR1 and CDR2 sequences are DFQATT and SNEGSKA (reference sequence). Trimming stripped 3 bases from V and 1 base from J, with 13 bases between. The CDR3 has 15 amino acids. The CDR3 coding sequence is TGCAGTGCTAGGAAGGCGGGCGGGAGCAATCAGCCCCAGCATTTT. It codes for CSARKAGGSNQPQHF.

This clonotype was counted between two and nine times. V gene TRBV6-2 or TRBV6-3 combines with J gene TRBJ2-1, with TRBD2 matching over 12 bases. The CDR3 is 17 residues long. Germline trimming cut 2 bases from V and 8 bases from J; bases unmatched to any gene: 10. The germline V gene has CDR1 MNHEY and CDR2 SVGEGT. The CDR3 DNA reads as TGTGCCAGCAGTTACACGTCCCTAGCGGGAGGGCCCGATGAGCAGTTCTTC. Translation: CASSYTSLAGGPDEQFF.

This clonotype was seen only a few times. The chain links TRBV29-1 to TRBJ2-1; no definite D call. Trimming pared 4 bases from V and 9 bases from J, leaving 7 bases between. Germline assignment: CDR1 SQVTM and CDR2 ANQGSEA. The CDR3 runs 10 residues. The CDR3 bases are TGCAGCGTTGGCGTTCTTGAGCAGTTCTTC. Its protein product is CSVGVLEQFF.